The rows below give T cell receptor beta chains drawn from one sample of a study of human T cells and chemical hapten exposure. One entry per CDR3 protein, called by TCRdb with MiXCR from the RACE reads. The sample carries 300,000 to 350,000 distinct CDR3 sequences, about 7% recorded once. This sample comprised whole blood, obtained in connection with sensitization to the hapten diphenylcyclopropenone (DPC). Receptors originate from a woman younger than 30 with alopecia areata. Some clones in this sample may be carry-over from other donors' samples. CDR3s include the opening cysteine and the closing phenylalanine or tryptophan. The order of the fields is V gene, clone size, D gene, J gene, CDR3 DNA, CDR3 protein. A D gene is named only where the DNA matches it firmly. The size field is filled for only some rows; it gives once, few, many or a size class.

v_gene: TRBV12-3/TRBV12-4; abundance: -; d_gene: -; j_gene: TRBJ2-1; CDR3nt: TGTGCCAGCAGCCGTGGGACTGCAGAGCAGTTCTTC; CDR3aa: CASSRGTAEQFF
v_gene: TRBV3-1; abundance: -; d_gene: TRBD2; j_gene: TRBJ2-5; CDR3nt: TGTGCCAGCAGCCAAGTCGGGACTAGCGGGGGGCCGGAGACCCAGTACTTC; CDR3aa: CASSQVGTSGGPETQYF
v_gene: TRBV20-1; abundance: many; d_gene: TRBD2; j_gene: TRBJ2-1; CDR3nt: TGCAGTGCTCGAGCCGGGACTAGCGGGGACAATGAGCAGTTCTTC; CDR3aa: CSARAGTSGDNEQFF
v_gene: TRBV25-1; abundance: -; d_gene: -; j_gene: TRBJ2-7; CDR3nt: TGTGCCAGCAGTGAACAAGGGCCTCAGGCGCAGTACTTC; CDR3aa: CASSEQGPQAQYF
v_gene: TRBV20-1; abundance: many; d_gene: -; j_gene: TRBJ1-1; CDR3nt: TGCAGTGCTAGAGCGACTGAGAACACTGAAGCTTTCTTT; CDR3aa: CSARATENTEAFF
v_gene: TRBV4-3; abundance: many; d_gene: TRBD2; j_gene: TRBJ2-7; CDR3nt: TGCGCCAGCAGCCAAGATAGCGGGGGGGCCCCCTACGAGCAGTACTTC; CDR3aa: CASSQDSGGAPYEQYF
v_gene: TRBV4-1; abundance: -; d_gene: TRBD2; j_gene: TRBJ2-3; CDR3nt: TGCGCCAGCAGCCAAGGACTAGCGGGTTCTAGCACAGATACGCAGTATTTT; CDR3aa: CASSQGLAGSSTDTQYF
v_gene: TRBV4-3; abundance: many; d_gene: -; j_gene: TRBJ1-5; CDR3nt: TGCGCCAGCAGCCGAGACGGTTCCAGGGGCTTAGGAGCGGCTCGACACGGACAGCCCCAGCATTTT; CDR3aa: CASSRDGSRGLGAARHGQPQHF
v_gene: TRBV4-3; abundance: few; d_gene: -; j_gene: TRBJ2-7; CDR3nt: TGCGCCAGCAGCCAAGATAGGGCAGGACTCTACGAGCAGTACTTC; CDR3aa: CASSQDRAGLYEQYF
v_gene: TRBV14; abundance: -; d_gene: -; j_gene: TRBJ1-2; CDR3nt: TGTGCCAGCAGCCGGATTAACTATGGCTACACCTTC; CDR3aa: CASSRINYGYTF
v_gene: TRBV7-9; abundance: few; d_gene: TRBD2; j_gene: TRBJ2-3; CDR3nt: TGTGCCAGCAGCCAAGCGGGGGGGTCAGATACGCAGTATTTT; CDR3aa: CASSQAGGSDTQYF
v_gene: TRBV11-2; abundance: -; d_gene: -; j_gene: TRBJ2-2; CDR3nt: TGTGCCAGCAGCTTATTTGGGAGAAGAGCGAACACCGGGGAGCTGTTTTTT; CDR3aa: CASSLFGRRANTGELFF
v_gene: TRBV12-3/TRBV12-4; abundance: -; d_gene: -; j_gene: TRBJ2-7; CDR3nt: TGTGCCAGCAGTCCAACCCGACGCTACGAGCAGTACTTC; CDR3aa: CASSPTRRYEQYF
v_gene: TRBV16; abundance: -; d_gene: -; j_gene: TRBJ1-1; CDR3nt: TGTGCCAGCAGCCAATCCCAGGGCAAGAACACTGAAGCTTTCTTT; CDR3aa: CASSQSQGKNTEAFF
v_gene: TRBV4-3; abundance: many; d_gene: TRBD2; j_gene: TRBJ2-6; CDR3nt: TGCGCCAGCAGCCAAGATGCGGGAGCTGGGGCCAACGTCCTGACTTTC; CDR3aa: CASSQDAGAGANVLTF
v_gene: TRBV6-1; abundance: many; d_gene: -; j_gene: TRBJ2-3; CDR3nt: TGTGCCAGCAGTGAAGATGGGGCCGGTCACACAGATACGCAGTATTTT; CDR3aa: CASSEDGAGHTDTQYF
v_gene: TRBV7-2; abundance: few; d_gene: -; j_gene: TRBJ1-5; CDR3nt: TGTGCCAGCAGTACGGACGGGAATCAGCCCCAGCATTTT; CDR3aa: CASSTDGNQPQHF
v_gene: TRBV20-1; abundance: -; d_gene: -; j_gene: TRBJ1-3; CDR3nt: TGCAGTGCTGTGCCCGCTTCTGGAAACACCATATATTTT; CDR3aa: CSAVPASGNTIYF
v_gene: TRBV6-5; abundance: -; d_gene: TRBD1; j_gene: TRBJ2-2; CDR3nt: TGTGCCAGCAGTTACCGACAGGGCAACACCGGGGAGCTGTTTTTT; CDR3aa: CASSYRQGNTGELFF
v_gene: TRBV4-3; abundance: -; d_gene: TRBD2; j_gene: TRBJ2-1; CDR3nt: TGCGCCAGCAGCAGCACGGATGTACGGGGGGGCTTCAACAATGAGCAGTTCTTC; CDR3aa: CASSSTDVRGGFNNEQFF
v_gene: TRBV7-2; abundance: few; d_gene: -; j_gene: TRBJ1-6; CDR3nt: TGTGCCAGCAGCTTCTACGGACCTAATTCACCCCTCCACTTT; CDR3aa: CASSFYGPNSPLHF
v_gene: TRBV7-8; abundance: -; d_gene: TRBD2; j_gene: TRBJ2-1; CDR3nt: TGTGCCAGCAGCTTAGCGGTTCTTCGCGGGGGGGCGAATGAGCAGTTCTTC; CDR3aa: CASSLAVLRGGANEQFF
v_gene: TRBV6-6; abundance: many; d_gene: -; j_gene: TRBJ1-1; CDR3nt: TGTGCCAGCAGCTGGGCCAAACCAGAGGCTTTCTTT; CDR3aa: CASSWAKPEAFF
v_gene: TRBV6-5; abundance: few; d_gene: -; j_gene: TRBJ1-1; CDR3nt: TGTGCCAGCACTCCTAACAGGGAAACTGAAGCTTTCTTT; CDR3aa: CASTPNRETEAFF
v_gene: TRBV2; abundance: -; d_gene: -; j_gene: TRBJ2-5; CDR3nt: TGTGCCAGCAGCGAAGCAACTCCCCAAGAGACCCAGTACTTC; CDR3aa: CASSEATPQETQYF
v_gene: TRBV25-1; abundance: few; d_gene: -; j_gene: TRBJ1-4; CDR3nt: TGTGCCAGCAGTGAAGGAGGGACGACTAATGAAAAACTGTTTTTT; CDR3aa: CASSEGGTTNEKLFF
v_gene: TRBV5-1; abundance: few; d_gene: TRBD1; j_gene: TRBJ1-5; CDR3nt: TGCGCCAGCAGCTCCTCCCCACTCGGACAGGGGGATAGCAATCAGCCCCAGCATTTT; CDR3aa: CASSSSPLGQGDSNQPQHF
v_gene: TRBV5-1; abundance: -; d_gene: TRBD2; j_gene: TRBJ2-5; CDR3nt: TGCGCCAGCAGCTCCTTACTAGCGGGGGTGCAAGGGGCCCAGTACTTC; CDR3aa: CASSSLLAGVQGAQYF
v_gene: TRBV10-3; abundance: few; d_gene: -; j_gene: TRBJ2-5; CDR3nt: TGTGCCATCCGGGGGCCCCTCCAAGAGACCCAGTACTTC; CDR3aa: CAIRGPLQETQYF
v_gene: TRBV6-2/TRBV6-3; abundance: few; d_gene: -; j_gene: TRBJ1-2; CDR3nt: TGTGCCAGCAGTTACCGGGACGTCGATGGCTACACCTTC; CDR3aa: CASSYRDVDGYTF
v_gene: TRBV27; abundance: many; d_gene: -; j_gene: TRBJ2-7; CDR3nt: TGTGCCAGCAGTCCCGCGCGCACTTACGAGCAGTACTTC; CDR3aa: CASSPARTYEQYF
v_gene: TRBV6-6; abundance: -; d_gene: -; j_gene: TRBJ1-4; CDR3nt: TGTGCCAGCAGACAATGGGAGGGTGAAAAACTGTTTTTT; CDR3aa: CASRQWEGEKLFF
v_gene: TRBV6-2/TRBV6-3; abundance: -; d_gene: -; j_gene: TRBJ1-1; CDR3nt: TGTGCCAGCAGTGCTCACAGGGCGGGGGGCACTGAAGCTTTCTTT; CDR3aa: CASSAHRAGGTEAFF
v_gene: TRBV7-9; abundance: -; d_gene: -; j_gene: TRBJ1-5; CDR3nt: TGTGCCAGCAGCTTAGGAGCAGACTGGCGGCCCCAGCATTTT; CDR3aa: CASSLGADWRPQHF
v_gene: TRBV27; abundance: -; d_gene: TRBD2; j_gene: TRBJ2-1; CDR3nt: TGTGCCAGCAGTCCCATACTAGCGGGGGGGCCTAATGAGCAGTTCTTC; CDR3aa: CASSPILAGGPNEQFF
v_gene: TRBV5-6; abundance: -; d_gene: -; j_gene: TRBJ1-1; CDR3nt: TGTGCCAGCAGCTCCACGAGGGGCAGGACTGAAGCTTTCTTT; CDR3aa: CASSSTRGRTEAFF
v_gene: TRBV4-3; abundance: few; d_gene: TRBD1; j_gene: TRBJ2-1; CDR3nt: TGCGCCAGCAGCCAAGGGACAGGTAGGCGGAATGAGCAGTTCTTC; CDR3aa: CASSQGTGRRNEQFF
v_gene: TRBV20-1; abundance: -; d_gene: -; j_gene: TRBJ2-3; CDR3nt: TGCAGTGCTAGACCTACTCCGTTGGGACCAGATACGCAGTATTTT; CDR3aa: CSARPTPLGPDTQYF
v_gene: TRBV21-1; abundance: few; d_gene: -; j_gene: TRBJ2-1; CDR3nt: TGTGCCAGCAGCGGAGGGGGAGGTAGGCAGTTCTTC; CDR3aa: CASSGGGGRQFF
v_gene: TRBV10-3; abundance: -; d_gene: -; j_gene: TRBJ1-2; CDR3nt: TGTGCCATCAGTGAGTCAGGGGACGGAGGCTACACCTTC; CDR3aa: CAISESGDGGYTF
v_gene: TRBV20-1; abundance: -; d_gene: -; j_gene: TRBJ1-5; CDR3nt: TGCAGTGCTAGTGAGGACATTAAAGTAAGCAATCAGCCCCAGCATTTT; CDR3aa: CSASEDIKVSNQPQHF
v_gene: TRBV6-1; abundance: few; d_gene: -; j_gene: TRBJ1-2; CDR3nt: TGTGCCAGCAGTGAAGAAGACAGACCCGATGGCTACACCTTC; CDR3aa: CASSEEDRPDGYTF
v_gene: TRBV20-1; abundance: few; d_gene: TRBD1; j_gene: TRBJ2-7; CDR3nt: TGCAGTGCCCCCAACAGCGCAGGGGGCCACGAGCAGTACTTC; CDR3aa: CSAPNSAGGHEQYF
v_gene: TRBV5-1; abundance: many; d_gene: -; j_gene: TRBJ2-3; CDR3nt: TGCGCCAGCAGCTTGGTCCGGGCGTCAGATACGCAGTATTTT; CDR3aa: CASSLVRASDTQYF
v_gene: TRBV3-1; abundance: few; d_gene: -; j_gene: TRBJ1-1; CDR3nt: TGTGCCAGCAGCCAAGATGTGAATATCCTCCAGAACACTGAAGCTTTCTTT; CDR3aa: CASSQDVNILQNTEAFF
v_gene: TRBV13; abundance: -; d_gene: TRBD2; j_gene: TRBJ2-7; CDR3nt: TGTGCCAGCAGCCTCTTAGCGGGGGCGAACGAGCAGTACTTC; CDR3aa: CASSLLAGANEQYF
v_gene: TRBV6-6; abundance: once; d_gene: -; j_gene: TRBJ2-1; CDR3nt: TGTGCCAGCAGTTACGGGAGCACCTACAATGAGCAGTTCTTC; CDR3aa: CASSYGSTYNEQFF
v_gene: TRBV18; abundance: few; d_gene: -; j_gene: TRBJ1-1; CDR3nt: TGTGCCAGCTCTTACACACCCTCAAGTACTGAAGCTTTCTTT; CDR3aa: CASSYTPSSTEAFF
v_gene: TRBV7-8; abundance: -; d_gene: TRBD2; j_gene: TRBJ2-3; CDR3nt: TGTGCCAGCAGCTTAGTAGCGGGGGGGCCGGTCGCAGATACGCAGTATTTT; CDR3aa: CASSLVAGGPVADTQYF
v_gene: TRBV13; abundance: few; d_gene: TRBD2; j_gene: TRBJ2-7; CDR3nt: TGTGCCAGCAGAGCGGGGGGGCTCGACGAGCAGTACTTC; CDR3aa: CASRAGGLDEQYF
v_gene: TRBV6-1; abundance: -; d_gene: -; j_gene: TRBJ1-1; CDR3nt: TGTGCCAGCACCTTCGATCAGAACACTGAAGCTTTCTTT; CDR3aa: CASTFDQNTEAFF
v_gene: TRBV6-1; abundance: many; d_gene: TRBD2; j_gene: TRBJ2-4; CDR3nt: TGTGCCAGCAGTGGTGCGCTAGCGGGGGGACTGTTGAACATTCAGTACTTC; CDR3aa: CASSGALAGGLLNIQYF
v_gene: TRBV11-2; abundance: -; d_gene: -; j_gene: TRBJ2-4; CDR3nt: TGTGCCAGCAGCTTAAGGGCTAACATTCAGTACTTC; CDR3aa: CASSLRANIQYF
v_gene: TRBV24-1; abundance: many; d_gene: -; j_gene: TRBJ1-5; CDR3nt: TGTGCCACCAGTGATGAGGATAGCAATCAGCCCCAGCATTTT; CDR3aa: CATSDEDSNQPQHF
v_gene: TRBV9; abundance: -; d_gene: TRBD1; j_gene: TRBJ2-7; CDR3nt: TGTGCCAGCAGCGTAGCCCCCGGGACAGCATACGAGCAGTACTTC; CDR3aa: CASSVAPGTAYEQYF